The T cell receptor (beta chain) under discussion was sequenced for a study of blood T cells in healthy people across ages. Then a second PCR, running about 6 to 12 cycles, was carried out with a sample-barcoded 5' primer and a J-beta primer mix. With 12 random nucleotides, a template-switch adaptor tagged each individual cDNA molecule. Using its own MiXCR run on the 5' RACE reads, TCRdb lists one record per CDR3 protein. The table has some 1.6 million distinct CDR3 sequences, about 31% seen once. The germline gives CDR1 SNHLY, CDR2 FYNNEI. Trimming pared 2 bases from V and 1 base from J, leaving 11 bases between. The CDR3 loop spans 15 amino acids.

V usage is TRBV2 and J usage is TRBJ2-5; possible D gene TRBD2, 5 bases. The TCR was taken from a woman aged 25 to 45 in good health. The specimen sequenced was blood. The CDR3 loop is CASSETAAIQETQYF. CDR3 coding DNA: TGTGCCAGCAGTGAAACAGCGGCCATCCAAGAGACCCAGTACTTC. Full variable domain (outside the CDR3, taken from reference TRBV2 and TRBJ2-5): EPEVTQTPSHQVTQMGQEVILRCVPISNHLYFYWYRQILGQKVEFLVSFYNNEISEKSEIFDDQFSVERPDGSNFTLKIRSTKLEDSAMYFCASSETAAIQETQYFGPGTRLLVL.